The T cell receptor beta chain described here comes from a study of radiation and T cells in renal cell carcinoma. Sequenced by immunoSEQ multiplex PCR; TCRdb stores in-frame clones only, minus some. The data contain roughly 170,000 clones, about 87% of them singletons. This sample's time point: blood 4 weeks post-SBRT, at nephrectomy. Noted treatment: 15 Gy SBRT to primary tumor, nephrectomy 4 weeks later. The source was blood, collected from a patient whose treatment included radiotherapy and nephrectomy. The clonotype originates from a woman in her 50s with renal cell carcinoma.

The CDR3 DNA reads as TGTGCCAGCAGCTTGAGAGGGGAGCTGTTTTTT. Translated: CASSLRGELFF. The V call is TRBV7-9, the J call TRBJ2-2; D not resolved. Germline CDR1 and CDR2: SEHNR and FQNEAQ (reference sequence). The CDR3 spans 11 residues. The ends were cut back, 3 bases at V and 8 bases at J, with 4 bases in the middle.